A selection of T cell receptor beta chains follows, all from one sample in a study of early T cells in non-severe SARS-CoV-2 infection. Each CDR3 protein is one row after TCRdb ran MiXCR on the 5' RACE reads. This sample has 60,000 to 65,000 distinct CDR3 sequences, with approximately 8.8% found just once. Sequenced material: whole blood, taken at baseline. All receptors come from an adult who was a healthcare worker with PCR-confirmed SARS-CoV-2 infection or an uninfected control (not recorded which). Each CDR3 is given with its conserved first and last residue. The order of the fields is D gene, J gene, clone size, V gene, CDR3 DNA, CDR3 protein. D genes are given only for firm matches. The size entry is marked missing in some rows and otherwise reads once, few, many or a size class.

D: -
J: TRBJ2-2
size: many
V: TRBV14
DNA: TGTGCCAGCAGCTTTTACACCGGGGAGCTGTTTTTT
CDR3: CASSFYTGELFF

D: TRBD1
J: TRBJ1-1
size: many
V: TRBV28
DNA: TGTGCCAGCAGCCCCGGGACAGGGGTACCCCCAGCTTTCTTT
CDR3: CASSPGTGVPPAFF

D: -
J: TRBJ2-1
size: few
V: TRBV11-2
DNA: TGTGCCAGCAGCCCCGAGGGCCGGCATGAGCAGTTCTTC
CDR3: CASSPEGRHEQFF

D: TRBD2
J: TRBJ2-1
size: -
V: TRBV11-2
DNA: TGTGCCAGCAGCGCAAGACTAGCGGGAGGCTCCTACAATGAGCAGTTCTTC
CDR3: CASSARLAGGSYNEQFF

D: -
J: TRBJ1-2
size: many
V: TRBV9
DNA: TGTGCCAGCAGCGTAGAGGGAACCGGCTACACCTTC
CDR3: CASSVEGTGYTF

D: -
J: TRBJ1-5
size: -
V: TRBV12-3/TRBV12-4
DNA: TGTGCCAGCAGCCGCGGTGGTGGGGGCAATCAGCCCCAGCATTTT
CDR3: CASSRGGGGNQPQHF

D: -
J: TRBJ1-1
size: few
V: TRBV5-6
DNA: TGTGCCAGCAGCGCGGATGCGTATTACACTGAAGCTTTCTTT
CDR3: CASSADAYYTEAFF

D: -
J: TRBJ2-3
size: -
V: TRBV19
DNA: TGTGCCAGTAGTATAGGCAGCCCAGATACGCAGTATTTT
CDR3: CASSIGSPDTQYF

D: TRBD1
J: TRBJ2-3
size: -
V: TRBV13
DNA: TGTGCCAGCAGCCTTCGACGGACAGGGGGTCCCACAGATACGCAGTATTTT
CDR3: CASSLRRTGGPTDTQYF

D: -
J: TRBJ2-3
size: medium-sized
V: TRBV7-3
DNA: TGTGCCAGCAGCTTAACCCTACAGGCAGATACGCAGTATTTT
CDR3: CASSLTLQADTQYF

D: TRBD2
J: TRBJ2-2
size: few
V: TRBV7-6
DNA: TGTGCCAGCAGCCGCGCGACTAGCGGGAATGCGAACACCGGGGAGCTGTTTTTT
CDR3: CASSRATSGNANTGELFF

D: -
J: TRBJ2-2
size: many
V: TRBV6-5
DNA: TGTGCCAGCAGGAAGGACGGCCTGAGGTCCGGGGAGCTGTTTTTT
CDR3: CASRKDGLRSGELFF

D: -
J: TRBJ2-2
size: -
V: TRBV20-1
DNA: TGCAGTGCTAGCGGGAGTCGCGCCGGGGAGCTGTTTTTT
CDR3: CSASGSRAGELFF

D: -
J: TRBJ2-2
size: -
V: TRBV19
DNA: TGTGCCAGTAGTATTCAGAGGATTGACACCGGGGAGCTGTTTTTT
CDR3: CASSIQRIDTGELFF

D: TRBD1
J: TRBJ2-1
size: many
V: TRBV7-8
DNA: TGTGCCAGCAGCCTAGGACAGGGGTCTGGGAATGAGCAGTTCTTC
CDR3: CASSLGQGSGNEQFF

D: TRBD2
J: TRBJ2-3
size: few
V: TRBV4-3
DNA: TGCGCCAGCAGCTCGACTAGCGGGAGCACAGATACGCAGTATTTT
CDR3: CASSSTSGSTDTQYF

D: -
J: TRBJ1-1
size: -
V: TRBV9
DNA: TGTGCCAGCAGCGATGATCTAGGTACTGAAGCTTTCTTT
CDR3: CASSDDLGTEAFF

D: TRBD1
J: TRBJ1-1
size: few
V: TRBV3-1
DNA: TGTGCCAGCAGCCTCCAGGGGGGGTCGGGCACTGAAGCTTTCTTT
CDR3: CASSLQGGSGTEAFF

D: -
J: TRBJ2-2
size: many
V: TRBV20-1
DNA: TGCAGTGCTAGAGCCCCTAGGGGGGTTGCCGGGGAGCTGTTTTTT
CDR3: CSARAPRGVAGELFF

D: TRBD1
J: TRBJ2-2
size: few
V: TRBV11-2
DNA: TGTGCCAGCAGTCCCGGGACAGGGATGACCGGGGAGCTGTTTTTT
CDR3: CASSPGTGMTGELFF

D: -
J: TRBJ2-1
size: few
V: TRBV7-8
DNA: TGTGCCAGCAGCTTAAAGAGTGCTCACCTCGGGCATGAGCAGTTCTTC
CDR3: CASSLKSAHLGHEQFF

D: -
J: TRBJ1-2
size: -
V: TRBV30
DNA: TGTGCCTGGAGTGTACGGGGACTATCCGGCTACACCTTC
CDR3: CAWSVRGLSGYTF